A single sample gave rise to the 4 T cell receptor beta chains below, sequenced in a study of blood T cell repertoires in COVID-19. Libraries were prepared by immunoSEQ multiplex PCR; TCRdb keeps only in-frame clonotypes and omits some of them. The sample shows roughly 250,000 clones, around 88% of them seen only once. The sequencing sample was made of PBMCs or T cells enriched from blood (not recorded which). These receptors originate from a woman aged 35 to 49 with acute COVID-19.

The rearrangement joins TRBV28 to TRBJ1-5, with D possibly matching TRBD1 (5 bases). The CDR3 runs to 21 residues. Germline CDR1 is MDHEN and CDR2 is SYDVKM. Trimming removed 7 bases at V and 0 bases at J, with 31 bases between. The CDR3 nucleotides are TGTGCCAGCACACCAGACGGGTATGTGTCGCGGGGCCCACATAGCAATCAGCCCCAGCATTTT. It encodes CASTPDGYVSRGPHSNQPQHF.

The rearrangement links TRBV28 to TRBJ2-5; 8 positions match TRBD1. CDR1 is MDHEN, CDR2 SYDVKM, per germline. The trim removed 2 bases at V and 5 bases at J, leaving 7 bases unmatched. The CDR3 runs to 15 residues. The CDR3, as DNA: TGTGCCAGCAGTTTAGCCCTGACAGGGGAGGAGACCCAGTACTTC. Translation: CASSLALTGEETQYF.

This clone has only one observation. The chain combines TRBV18 with TRBJ1-1; the match to TRBD1 covers 9 bases. The CDR3 sequence is 16 residues long. Per the germline V gene, CDR1 is KGHSH and CDR2 is LQKENI. Germline trimming cut 6 bases from V and 5 bases from J; bases unmatched to any gene: 13. Here the CDR3 DNA reads TGTGCCAGCTCGGCGGGACAGGGAGGGAGTATGACTGAAGCTTTCTTT. It specifies CASSAGQGGSMTEAFF.

The V gene is TRBV5-5, the J gene TRBJ2-3, with 9 bases matching TRBD1. The CDR3 is 16 amino acids. CDR1 and CDR2 (germline): SGHKS, YYEKEE (reference sequence). With V trimmed by 0 bases and J by 5 bases, 7 bases remained unmatched. CDR3 coding DNA: TGTGCCAGCAGCTTGGACAGGGGGCGCCCGGTAGATACGCAGTATTTT. Protein: CASSLDRGRPVDTQYF.